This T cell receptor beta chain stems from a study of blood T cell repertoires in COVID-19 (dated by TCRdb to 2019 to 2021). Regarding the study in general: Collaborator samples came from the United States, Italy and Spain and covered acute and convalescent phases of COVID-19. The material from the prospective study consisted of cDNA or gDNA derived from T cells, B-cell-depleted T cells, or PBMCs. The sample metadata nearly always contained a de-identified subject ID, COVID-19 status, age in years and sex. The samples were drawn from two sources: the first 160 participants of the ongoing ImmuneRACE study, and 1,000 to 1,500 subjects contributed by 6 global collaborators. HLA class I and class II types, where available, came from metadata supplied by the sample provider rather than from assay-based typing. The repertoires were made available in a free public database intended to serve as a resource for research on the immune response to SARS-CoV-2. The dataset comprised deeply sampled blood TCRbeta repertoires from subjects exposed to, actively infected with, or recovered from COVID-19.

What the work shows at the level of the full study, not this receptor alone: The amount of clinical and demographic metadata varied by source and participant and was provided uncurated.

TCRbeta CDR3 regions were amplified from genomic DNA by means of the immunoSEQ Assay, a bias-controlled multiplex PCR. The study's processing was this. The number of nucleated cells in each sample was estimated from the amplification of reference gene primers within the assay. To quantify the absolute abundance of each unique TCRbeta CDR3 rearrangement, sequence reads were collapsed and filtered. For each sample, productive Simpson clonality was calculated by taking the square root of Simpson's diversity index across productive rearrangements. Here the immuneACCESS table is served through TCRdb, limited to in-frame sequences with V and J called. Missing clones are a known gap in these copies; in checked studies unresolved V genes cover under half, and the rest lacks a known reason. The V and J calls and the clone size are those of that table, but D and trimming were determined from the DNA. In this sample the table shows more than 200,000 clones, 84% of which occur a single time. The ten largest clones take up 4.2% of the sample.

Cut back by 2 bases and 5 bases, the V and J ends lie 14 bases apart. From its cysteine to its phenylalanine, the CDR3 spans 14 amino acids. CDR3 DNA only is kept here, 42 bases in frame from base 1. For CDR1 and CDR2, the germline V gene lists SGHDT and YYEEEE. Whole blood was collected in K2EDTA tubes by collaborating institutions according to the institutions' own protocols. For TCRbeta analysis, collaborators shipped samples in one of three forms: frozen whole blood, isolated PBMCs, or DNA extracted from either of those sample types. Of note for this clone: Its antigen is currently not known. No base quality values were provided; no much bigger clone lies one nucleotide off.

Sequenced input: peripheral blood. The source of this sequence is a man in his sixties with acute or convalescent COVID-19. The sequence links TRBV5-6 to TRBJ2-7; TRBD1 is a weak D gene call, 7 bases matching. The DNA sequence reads TGTGCCAGCAGCTTCGGGGCAGGGGGGAACGAGCAGTACTTC. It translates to CASSFGAGGNEQYF.